This T cell receptor beta chain was identified in a study of graft-versus-host responses after intestinal transplantation. General study points: GvH clones turned up in recipient marrow; some had shown up first in ileum or blood.

On this clone: Its antigen is not identified.

V shed 1 base and J shed 2 bases, with 8 bases lying between them. CDR1 is SQVTM, CDR2 ANQGSEA, per germline. This CDR3 is built from 13 residues. TCRdb's copy holds only in-frame clones and misses some; the assay was immunoSEQ multiplex PCR. Of some 79,000 clones listed, approximately 88% are singletons. The chain employs TRBV29-1 and TRBJ1-1, with a possible D match to TRBD1 (5 bases). This sample comprised unstimulated CD4+ T cells sorted from spleen or lymph node cells, obtained before intestinal transplant. The origin of this receptor is a human donor who received an intestinal transplant. The CDR3 region has the DNA TGCAGCGTTGAAGGACAGTTCAACACTGAAGCTTTCTTT. Its protein product is CSVEGQFNTEAFF.